The 17 T cell receptor beta chains presented below share a single source sample, sequenced in a study of shared clonotypes between healthy human individuals. Terminally differentiated effector memory CD45RA+ cells were excluded from the naive CD8 cells, which were CD45RO-negative and positively selected for CCR7. Sequencing used immunoSEQ multiplex PCR; TCRdb keeps in-frame clones, though not all of them. This sample carries roughly 1,800,000 clones, approximately 95% of them seen once, and the ten largest clones take 0.9% to 1.5%. The sample consisted of naive CD8+ T cells sorted from blood. The source is a man younger than 35 in good health.

This clone was seen once. This sequence joins TRBV5-5 and TRBJ1-2; D is ambiguous. This CDR3 comprises 12 residues. Looked up from germline, CDR1 is SGHKS and CDR2 is YYEKEE (reference sequence). Trimming removed 6 bases from V and 3 bases from J, with 9 bases in between. CDR3 sequence reads: CASTLVDYGYTF. CDR3 bases: TGTGCCAGCACACTGGTCGACTATGGCTACACCTTC.

This clone occurred once. J is TRBJ2-2 and V is TRBV5-1; D not certain. The length of the CDR3 is 15 residues. CDR1 and CDR2 from the germline V gene are SGHRS and YFSETQ. The V gene lost 6 bases and the J gene lost 2 bases, with 14 bases spanning the gap. The CDR3 sequence: CASNLRMGNTGELFF. The CDR3 DNA is TGCGCCAGCAACCTCAGGATGGGAAACACCGGGGAGCTGTTTTTT.

The V call is TRBV7-6, the J call TRBJ2-3; the match to TRBD1 covers 7 bases. CDR1 and CDR2 (germline): SGHVS, FNYEAQ. V trimming: 4 bases; J trimming: 1 base; junction bases outside the gene matches: 5. The length of the CDR3 is 15 residues. In DNA form, the CDR3 reads TGTGCCAGCAGCTACGGGACAGCTCGCACAGATACGCAGTATTTT. This sequence encodes CASSYGTARTDTQYF.

As to this clone: The same CDR3 can be traced to other DNA sequences in this sample. The rearrangement links TRBV13 to TRBJ2-7; 11 positions match TRBD2. Looked up from germline, CDR1 is PRHDT and CDR2 is FYEKMQ (reference sequence). V lost 5 bases, J lost 4 bases, and 7 bases stayed unmatched. The CDR3 is 15 amino acids. The DNA for the CDR3 is TGTGCCAGCAGCCTATTAGCGGGAGGGTCTTACGAGCAGTACTTC. Translating it yields CASSLLAGGSYEQYF. Together with reference TRBV13 and TRBJ2-7, the CDR3 gives the full variable domain: AAGVIQSPRHLIKEKRETATLKCYPIPRHDTVYWYQQGPGQDPQFLISFYEKMQSDKGSIPDRFSAQQFSDYHSELNMSSLELGDSALYFCASSLLAGGSYEQYFGPGTRLTVT.

About this clone: The same CDR3 arises from other DNA sequences in this sample as well. The chain carries TRBV11-2 and TRBJ2-7; D call uncertain. V was shortened by 0 bases and J by 1 base, with 4 bases between the two germline ends. Germline CDR1 SGHAT, CDR2 FQNNGV. The length of the CDR3 is 13 residues. CDR3 region: CASSLDLSYEQYF. As DNA, the CDR3 is TGTGCCAGCAGCTTAGATTTGTCCTACGAGCAGTACTTC.

The chain employs TRBV6-5 and TRBJ2-2; 8 nucleotides agree with TRBD2. The germline gives CDR1 MNHEY, CDR2 SVGAGI. The CDR3 is 16 residues long. Trimming took 2 bases from V and 1 from J; bases not matched to a gene: 3. The CDR3 bases are TGTGCCAGCAGTTACGTGGCGGGAGGGAACACCGGGGAGCTGTTTTTT. It specifies CASSYVAGGNTGELFF.

The chain recombines TRBV4-2 with TRBJ1-2, with 8 bases that match TRBD1. This CDR3 has 16 amino acids. The germline V gene has CDR1 LGHNA and CDR2 YNFKEQ. Trimming cost V 0 bases and J 8 bases; bases outside gene matches: 11. In DNA, the CDR3 is TGTGCCAGCAGCCAAGAAAACAGGGGGACGGGATTGGGCTACACCTTC. Encoded protein: CASSQENRGTGLGYTF.

This clone was seen just once. The chain's CDR3 is CASSSSESTDTQYF. Written as DNA, the CDR3 is TGTGCCAGCAGTTCTTCCGAGTCCACAGATACGCAGTATTTT. The chain carries TRBV6-6 and TRBJ2-3; unclear D gene. V lost 4 bases and J lost 2, with 10 bases in between. CDR3 length equals 14 residues. The germline gives CDR1 MNHNY, CDR2 SVGAGI (reference sequence).

The chain employs TRBV4-2 and TRBJ2-3, with 16 nucleotides matching TRBD2. The germline CDR1 and CDR2 sequences are LGHNA and YNFKEQ. CDR3 length: 19 residues. With 4 bases clipped from V and 6 bases from J, the junction kept 13 bases outside the gene matches. The CDR3 DNA reads TGTGCCAGCAGCCTCCCTACCGGGACTAGCGGGGGGGCCGGGGATACGCAGTATTTT. Amino acid sequence: CASSLPTGTSGGAGDTQYF.

This sequence joins TRBV6-5 and TRBJ2-5, with 7 bases fitting TRBD1. Germline-derived CDR1 and CDR2 are MNHEY and SVGAGI. V gave up 6 bases and J gave up 0 bases; unmatched junction bases: 7. CDR3 length equals 15 residues. The CDR3 reads CASRGLGTDQETQYF. The CDR3 nucleotides read TGTGCCAGCAGGGGATTGGGGACAGACCAAGAGACCCAGTACTTC.

The chain carries TRBV4-1 and TRBJ2-7; D assignment may be TRBD1 or TRBD2 (6 bases each). Looked up from germline, CDR1 is MGHRA and CDR2 is YSYEKL. The CDR3 extends over 15 amino acids. V was shortened by 1 base and J by 5 bases, with 15 bases between the two germline ends. DNA of the CDR3: TGCGCCAGCAGCCAAGGGGGGGCCCTATTAAACGAGCAGTACTTC. Translated: CASSQGGALLNEQYF.

A single count supports this clone. The chain employs TRBV18 and TRBJ2-5, with D maybe TRBD1 (5 bases). CDR3 size: 16 residues. The germline CDR1 and CDR2 sequences are KGHSH and LQKENI. The V and J ends lost 2 bases and 1 base respectively, with 14 bases between them. CDR3: CASSPIGEVPQETQYF. As DNA, the CDR3 is TGTGCCAGCTCACCAATAGGGGAAGTACCCCAAGAGACCCAGTACTTC.

The V call is TRBV7-8, the J call TRBJ2-1; 8 bases agree with TRBD2. Trimming at V came to 5 bases and at J to 2 bases, leaving 11 bases not matched to a gene. The germline CDR1 and CDR2 sequences are SGHVS and FQNEAQ. The CDR3 totals 17 residues. This chain's CDR3 is CASSLPGGSGAYNEQFF. The CDR3 DNA reads TGTGCCAGCAGCCTACCTGGGGGTAGCGGGGCCTACAATGAGCAGTTCTTC.

This clone was counted only a few times. The sample contains more than one DNA sequence encoding this CDR3. V is TRBV27 and J is TRBJ2-7; 7 nucleotides match TRBD1. Germline V lookup: CDR1 MNHEY, CDR2 SMNVEV (reference sequence). With V trimmed by 5 bases and J by 1 base, 2 bases remained unmatched. The CDR3 contains 13 residues. The DNA of the CDR3 is TGTGCCAGCAGTCTGGGACAGTCCTACGAGCAGTACTTC. Its protein is CASSLGQSYEQYF.

This rearrangement joins TRBV5-1 to TRBJ2-1; 11 bases are a match to TRBD2. The CDR3 consists of 14 residues. With V trimmed by 2 bases and J by 8 bases, 3 bases remained unmatched. The germline V gene encodes CDR1 SGHRS and CDR2 YFSETQ. In DNA form, the CDR3 reads TGCGCCAGCAGCTTTACTAGCGGGAGCGATGAGCAGTTCTTC. It is translated as CASSFTSGSDEQFF.

The chain couples TRBV10-1 to TRBJ1-5; D gene uncertain. CDR1 WNHNN and CDR2 SYGVQD come from the germline V gene (reference sequence). V lost 0 bases and J lost 3, with 12 bases in between. CDR3 length: 16 amino acids. The CDR3 nucleotides read TGCGCCAGCAGTGAGTCAGAGTCAGACCCCAATCAGCCCCAGCATTTT. Its translation: CASSESESDPNQPQHF.

This chain uses TRBV2 with TRBJ1-1; 7 bases align to TRBD1. The germline CDR1 and CDR2 sequences are SNHLY and FYNNEI. The CDR3 runs to 17 residues. The trim removed 5 bases at V and 0 bases at J, leaving 12 bases unmatched. CDR3 nucleotides: TGTGCCAGCAGTTTCTCCCGGGACAGTTTTTTGAACACTGAAGCTTTCTTT. It yields the protein CASSFSRDSFLNTEAFF.